This T cell receptor beta chain was found in a study of blood T cell repertoires in COVID-19. Across the study: Sources were T cells, B-cell-depleted T cells, or PBMCs; the material itself was cDNA or gDNA.

The CDR3 extends over 13 amino acids. The germline V gene encodes CDR1 SEHNR and CDR2 FQNEAQ (reference sequence). The germline V and J ends were trimmed by 5 bases and 1 base, with 8 bases remaining between them. The study drew participants aged about 18 to 89 years from 20 to 30 US areas. Assignment of participants to cohorts was predicated upon participant-reported clinical history. Per the authors' pipeline: How many nucleated cells were present was estimated from reference gene primer amplification. The assay was immunoSEQ multiplex PCR, and TCRdb's table has in-frame clones only and misses some. V, J and clone size reflect that table, while D and trimming were determined from the DNA. The data hold approximately 250,000 clones, with 84% observed a single time.

The specimen sequenced was PBMCs or T cells enriched from blood (not recorded which). The chain has TRBV7-9 and TRBJ1-1; D unclear. This sequence was found in a man between 25 and 39 years old with acute COVID-19. CDR3 coding DNA: TGTGCCAGCAGCCGTCCGGGGAACACTGAAGCTTTCTTT. It specifies CASSRPGNTEAFF.